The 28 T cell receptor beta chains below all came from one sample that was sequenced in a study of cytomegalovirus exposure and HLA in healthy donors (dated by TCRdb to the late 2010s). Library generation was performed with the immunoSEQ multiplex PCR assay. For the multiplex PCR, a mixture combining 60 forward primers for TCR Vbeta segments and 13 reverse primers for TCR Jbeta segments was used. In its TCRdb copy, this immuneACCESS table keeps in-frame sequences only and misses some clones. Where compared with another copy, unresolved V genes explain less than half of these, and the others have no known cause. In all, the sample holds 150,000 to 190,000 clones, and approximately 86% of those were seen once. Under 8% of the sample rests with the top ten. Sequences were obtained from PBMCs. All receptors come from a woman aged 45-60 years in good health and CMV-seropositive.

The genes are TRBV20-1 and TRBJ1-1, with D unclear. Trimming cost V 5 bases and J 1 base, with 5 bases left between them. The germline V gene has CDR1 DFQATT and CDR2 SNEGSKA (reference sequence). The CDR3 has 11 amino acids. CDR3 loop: CSAGQNTEAFF. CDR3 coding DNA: TGCAGTGCTGGCCAGAACACTGAAGCTTTCTTT.

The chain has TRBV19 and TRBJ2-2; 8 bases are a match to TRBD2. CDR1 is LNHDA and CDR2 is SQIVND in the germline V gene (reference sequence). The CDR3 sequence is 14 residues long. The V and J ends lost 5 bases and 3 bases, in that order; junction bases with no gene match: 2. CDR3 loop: CASSPGLDTGELFF. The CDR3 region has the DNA TGTGCCAGTAGTCCGGGACTAGACACCGGGGAGCTGTTTTTT.

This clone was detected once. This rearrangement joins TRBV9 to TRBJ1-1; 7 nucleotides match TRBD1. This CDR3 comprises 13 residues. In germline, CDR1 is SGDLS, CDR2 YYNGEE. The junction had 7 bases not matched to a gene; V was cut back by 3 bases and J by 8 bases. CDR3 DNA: TGTGCCAGCAGCGGACGAGGACAGGCAGAAGCTTTCTTT. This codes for CASSGRGQAEAFF.

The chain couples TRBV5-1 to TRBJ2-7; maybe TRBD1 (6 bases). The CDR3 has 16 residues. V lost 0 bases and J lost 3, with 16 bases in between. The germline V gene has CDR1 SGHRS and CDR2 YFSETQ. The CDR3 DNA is TGCGCCAGCAGCTTGGACCTGATGACAGGCGGCTACGAGCAGTACTTC. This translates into CASSLDLMTGGYEQYF.

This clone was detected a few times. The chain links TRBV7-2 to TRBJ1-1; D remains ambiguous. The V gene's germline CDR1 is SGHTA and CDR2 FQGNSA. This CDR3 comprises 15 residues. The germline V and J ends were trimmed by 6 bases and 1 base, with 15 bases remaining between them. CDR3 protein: CASSPPPSQNTEAFF. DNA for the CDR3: TGTGCCAGCAGTCCCCCCCCCTCACAGAACACTGAAGCTTTCTTT.

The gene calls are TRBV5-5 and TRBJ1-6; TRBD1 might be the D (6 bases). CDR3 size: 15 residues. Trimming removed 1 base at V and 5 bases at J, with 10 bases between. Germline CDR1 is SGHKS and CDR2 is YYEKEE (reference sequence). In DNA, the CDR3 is TGTGCCAGCAGCTTGAAACAGGGAAATAATTCACCCCTCCACTTT. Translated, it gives CASSLKQGNNSPLHF.

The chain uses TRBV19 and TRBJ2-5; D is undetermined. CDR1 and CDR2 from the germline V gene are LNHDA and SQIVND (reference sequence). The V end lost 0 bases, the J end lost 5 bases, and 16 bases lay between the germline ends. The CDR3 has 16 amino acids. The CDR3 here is CASSIDRWAPRETQYF. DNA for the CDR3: TGTGCCAGTAGTATAGATCGTTGGGCCCCCCGGGAGACCCAGTACTTC.

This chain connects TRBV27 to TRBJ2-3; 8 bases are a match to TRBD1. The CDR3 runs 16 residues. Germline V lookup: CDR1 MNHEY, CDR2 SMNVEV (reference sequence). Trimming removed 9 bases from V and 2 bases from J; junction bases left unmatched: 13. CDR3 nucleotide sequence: TGTGCCAGTCGGGACAGGCCCCTTATCTTCACAGATACGCAGTATTTT. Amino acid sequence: CASRDRPLIFTDTQYF.

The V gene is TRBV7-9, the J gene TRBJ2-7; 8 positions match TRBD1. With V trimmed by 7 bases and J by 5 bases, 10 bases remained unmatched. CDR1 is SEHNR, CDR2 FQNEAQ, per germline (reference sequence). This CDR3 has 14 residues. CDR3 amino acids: CASTPRDRINEQYF. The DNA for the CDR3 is TGTGCCAGCACCCCCCGGGACAGGATCAACGAGCAGTACTTC.

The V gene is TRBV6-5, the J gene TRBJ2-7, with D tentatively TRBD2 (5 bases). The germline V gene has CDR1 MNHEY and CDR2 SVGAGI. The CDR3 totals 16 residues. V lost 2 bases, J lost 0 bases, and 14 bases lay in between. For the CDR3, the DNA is TGTGCCAGCAGTTACCGCCCCGATAGCGTCTCCTACGAGCAGTACTTC. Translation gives CASSYRPDSVSYEQYF.

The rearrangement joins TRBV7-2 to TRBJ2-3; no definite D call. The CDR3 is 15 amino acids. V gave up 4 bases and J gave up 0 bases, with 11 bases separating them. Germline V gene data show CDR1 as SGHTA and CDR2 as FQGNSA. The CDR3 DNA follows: TGTGCCAGCAGCTCTCGTTTATCTAGCACAGATACGCAGTATTTT. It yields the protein CASSSRLSSTDTQYF. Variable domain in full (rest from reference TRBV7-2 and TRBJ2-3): GAGVSQSPSNKVTEKGKDVELRCDPISGHTALYWYRQSLGQGLEFLIYFQGNSAPDKSGLPSDRFSAERTGGSVSTLTIQRTQQEDSAVYLCASSSRLSSTDTQYFGPGTRLTVL.

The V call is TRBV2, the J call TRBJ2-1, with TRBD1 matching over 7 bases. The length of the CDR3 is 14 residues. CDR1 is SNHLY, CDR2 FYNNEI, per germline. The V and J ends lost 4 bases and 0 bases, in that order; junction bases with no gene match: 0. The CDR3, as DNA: TGTGCCAGCAGTGGGGACAGCTCCTACAATGAGCAGTTCTTC. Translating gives CASSGDSSYNEQFF.

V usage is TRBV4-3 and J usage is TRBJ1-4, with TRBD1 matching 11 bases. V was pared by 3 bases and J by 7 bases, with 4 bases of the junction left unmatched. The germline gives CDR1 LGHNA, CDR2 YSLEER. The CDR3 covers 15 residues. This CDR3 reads CASSQGQGGGEKLFF. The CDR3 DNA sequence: TGCGCCAGCAGCCAGGGACAGGGGGGAGGTGAAAAACTGTTTTTT.

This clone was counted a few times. The CDR3 here is CASSSSGGVTEAFF. For the CDR3, the DNA is TGTGCCAGCAGCTCGTCGGGCGGGGTAACTGAAGCTTTCTTT. The chain combines TRBV11-2 with TRBJ1-1; D gene unclear. The V gene lost 4 bases and the J gene lost 5 bases, with 14 bases spanning the gap. CDR3 length equals 14 residues. The V gene's germline CDR1 is SGHAT and CDR2 FQNNGV.

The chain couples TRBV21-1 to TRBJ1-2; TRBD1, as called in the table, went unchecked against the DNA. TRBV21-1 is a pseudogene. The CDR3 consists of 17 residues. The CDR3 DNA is TGTGCCAGCAGCAGGGGCCGGACAGGGACGGTTGGATATGGCTACACCTTC. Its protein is CASSRGRTGTVGYGYTF.

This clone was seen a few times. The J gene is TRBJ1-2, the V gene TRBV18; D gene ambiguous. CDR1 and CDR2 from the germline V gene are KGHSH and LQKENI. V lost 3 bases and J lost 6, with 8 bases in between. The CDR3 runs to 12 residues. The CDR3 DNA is TGTGCCAGCTCACCTTCCCGCGATGGCTACACCTTC. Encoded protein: CASSPSRDGYTF.

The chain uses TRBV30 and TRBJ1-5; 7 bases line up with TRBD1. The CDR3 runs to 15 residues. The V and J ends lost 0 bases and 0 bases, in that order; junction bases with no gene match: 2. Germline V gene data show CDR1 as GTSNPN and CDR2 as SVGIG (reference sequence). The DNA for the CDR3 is TGTGCCTGGAGTGTTAAGGGGGCTAGCAATCAGCCCCAGCATTTT. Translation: CAWSVKGASNQPQHF.

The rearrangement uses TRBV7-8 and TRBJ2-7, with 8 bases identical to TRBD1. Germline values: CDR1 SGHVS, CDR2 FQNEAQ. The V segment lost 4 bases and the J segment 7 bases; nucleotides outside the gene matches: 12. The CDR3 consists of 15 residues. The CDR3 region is CASSSQGAGKREQYF. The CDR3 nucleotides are TGTGCCAGCAGCTCTCAGGGGGCGGGGAAGCGGGAGCAGTACTTC.

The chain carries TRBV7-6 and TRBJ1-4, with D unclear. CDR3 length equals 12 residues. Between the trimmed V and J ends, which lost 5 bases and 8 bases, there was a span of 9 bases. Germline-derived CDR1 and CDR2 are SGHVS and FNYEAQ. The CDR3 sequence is CASSPNGEKLFF. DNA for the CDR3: TGTGCCAGCAGCCCCAACGGGGAAAAACTGTTTTTT. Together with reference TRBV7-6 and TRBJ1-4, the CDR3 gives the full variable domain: GAGVSQSPRYKVTKRGQDVALRCDPISGHVSLYWYRQALGQGPEFLTYFNYEAQQDKSGLPNDRFSAERPEGSISTLTIQRTEQRDSAMYRCASSPNGEKLFFGSGTQLSVL.

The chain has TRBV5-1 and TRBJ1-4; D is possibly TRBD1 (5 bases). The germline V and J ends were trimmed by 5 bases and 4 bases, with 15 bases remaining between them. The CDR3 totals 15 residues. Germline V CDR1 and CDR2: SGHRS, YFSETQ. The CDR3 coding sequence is TGCGCCAGCAGAATTATAGGGGCCAGTAATGAAAAACTGTTTTTT. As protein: CASRIIGASNEKLFF.

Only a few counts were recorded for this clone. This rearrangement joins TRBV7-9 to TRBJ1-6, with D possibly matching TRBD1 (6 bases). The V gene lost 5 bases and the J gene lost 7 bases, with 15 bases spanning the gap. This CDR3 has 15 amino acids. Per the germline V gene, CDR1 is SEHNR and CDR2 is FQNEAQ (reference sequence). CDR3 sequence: CASSLEGGGNSPLHF. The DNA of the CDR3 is TGTGCCAGCAGCCTCGAAGGGGGGGGGAATTCACCCCTCCACTTT.

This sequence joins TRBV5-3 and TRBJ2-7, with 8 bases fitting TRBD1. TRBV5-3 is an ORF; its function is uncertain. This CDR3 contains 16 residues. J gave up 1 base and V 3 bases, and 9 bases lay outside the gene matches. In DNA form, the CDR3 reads TGTGCCAGAAGCTCAACCCGGGACAGGAGGTCCTACGAGCAGTACTTC. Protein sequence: CARSSTRDRRSYEQYF.

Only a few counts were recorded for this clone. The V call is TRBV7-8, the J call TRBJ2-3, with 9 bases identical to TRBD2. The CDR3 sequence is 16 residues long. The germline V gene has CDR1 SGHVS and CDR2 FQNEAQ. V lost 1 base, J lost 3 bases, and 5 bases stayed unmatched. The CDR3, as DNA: TGTGCCAGCAGCTTAGGCGGGGGGGGTAGTACAGATACGCAGTATTTT. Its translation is CASSLGGGGSTDTQYF.

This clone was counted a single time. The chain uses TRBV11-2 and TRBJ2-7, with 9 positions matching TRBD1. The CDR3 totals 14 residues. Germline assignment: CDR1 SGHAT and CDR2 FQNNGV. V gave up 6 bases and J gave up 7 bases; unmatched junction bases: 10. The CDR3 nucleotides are TGTGCCAGCAGTCTTATACAGGGGGCCAGAGAGCAGTACTTC. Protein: CASSLIQGAREQYF.

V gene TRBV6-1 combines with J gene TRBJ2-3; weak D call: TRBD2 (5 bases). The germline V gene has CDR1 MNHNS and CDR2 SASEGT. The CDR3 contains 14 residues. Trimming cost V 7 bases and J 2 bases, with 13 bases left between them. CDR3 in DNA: TGTGCCAGCACTTCGGGGTCGCACACAGATACGCAGTATTTT. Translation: CASTSGSHTDTQYF.

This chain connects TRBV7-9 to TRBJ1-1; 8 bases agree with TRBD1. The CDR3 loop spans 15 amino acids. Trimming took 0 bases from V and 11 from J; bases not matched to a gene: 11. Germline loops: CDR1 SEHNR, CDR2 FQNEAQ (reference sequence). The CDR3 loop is CASSLARQGSDWAFF. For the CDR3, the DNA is TGTGCCAGCAGCTTAGCTAGACAGGGGAGCGATTGGGCTTTCTTT.

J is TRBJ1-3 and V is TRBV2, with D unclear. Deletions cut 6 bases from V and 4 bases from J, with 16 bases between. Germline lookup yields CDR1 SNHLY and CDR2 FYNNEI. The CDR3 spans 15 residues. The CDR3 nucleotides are TGTGCCAGCAGCTTACGGGGTCCAGCGGGAAACACCATATATTTT. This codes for CASSLRGPAGNTIYF. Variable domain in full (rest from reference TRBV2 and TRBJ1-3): EPEVTQTPSHQVTQMGQEVILRCVPISNHLYFYWYRQILGQKVEFLVSFYNNEISEKSEIFDDQFSVERPDGSNFTLKIRSTKLEDSAMYFCASSLRGPAGNTIYFGEGSWLTVV.

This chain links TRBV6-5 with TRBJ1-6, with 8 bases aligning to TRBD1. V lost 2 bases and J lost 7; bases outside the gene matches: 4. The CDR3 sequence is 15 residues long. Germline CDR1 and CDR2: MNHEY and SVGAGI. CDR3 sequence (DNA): TGTGCCAGCAGTTACGACAGGGGTGGGAATTCACCCCTCCACTTT. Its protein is CASSYDRGGNSPLHF.